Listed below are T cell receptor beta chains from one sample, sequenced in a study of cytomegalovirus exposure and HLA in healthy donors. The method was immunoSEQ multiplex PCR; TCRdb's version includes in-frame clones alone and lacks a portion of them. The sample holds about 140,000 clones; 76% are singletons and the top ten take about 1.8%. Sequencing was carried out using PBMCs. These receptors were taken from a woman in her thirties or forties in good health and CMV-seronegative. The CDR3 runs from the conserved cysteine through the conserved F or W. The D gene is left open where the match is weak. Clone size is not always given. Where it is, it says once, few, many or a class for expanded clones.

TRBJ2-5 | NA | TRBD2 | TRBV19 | CASSPGRGQQETQYF | TGTGCCAGTAGTCCGGGGAGGGGCCAGCAAGAGACCCAGTACTTC
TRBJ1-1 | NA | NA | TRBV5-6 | CASRNIQLRNTEAFF | TGTGCCAGCAGAAATATACAGCTCAGGAACACTGAAGCTTTCTTT
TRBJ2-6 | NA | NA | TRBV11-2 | CASSPPGSGANVLTF | TGTGCCAGCAGCCCCCCAGGCTCTGGGGCCAACGTCCTGACTTTC
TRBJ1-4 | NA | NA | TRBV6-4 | CASSTSGGGNEKLFF | TGTGCCAGCAGTACCTCGGGGGGCGGTAATGAAAAACTGTTTTTT
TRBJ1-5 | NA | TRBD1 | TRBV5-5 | CASNQGQSNQPQHF | TGTGCCAGCAACCAGGGACAGAGCAATCAGCCCCAGCATTTT
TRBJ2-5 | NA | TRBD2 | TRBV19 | CASSPRAGGTYQETQYF | TGTGCCAGTAGTCCCCGAGCGGGGGGAACGTACCAAGAGACCCAGTACTTC
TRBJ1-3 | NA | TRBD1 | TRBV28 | CASSLQGSSGNTIYF | TGTGCCAGCAGCCTACAGGGGAGCTCTGGAAACACCATATATTTT
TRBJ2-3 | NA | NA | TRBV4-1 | CASSGMASDTQYF | TGCGCCAGCAGCGGTATGGCATCAGATACGCAGTATTTT
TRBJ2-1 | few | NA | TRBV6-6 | CASSYGRDVAYNEQFF | TGTGCCAGCAGTTACGGGCGGGACGTAGCCTACAATGAGCAGTTCTTC
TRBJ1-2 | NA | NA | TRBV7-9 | CASRYTGSGGYTF | TGTGCCAGCAGGTACACAGGGTCTGGTGGCTACACCTTC
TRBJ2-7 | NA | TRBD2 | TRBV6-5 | CASSYSGRAYSYEQYF | TGTGCCAGCAGTTACTCCGGGAGGGCTTACTCCTACGAGCAGTACTTC
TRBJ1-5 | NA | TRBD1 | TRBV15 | CATSSPGQDNQPQHF | TGTGCCACCAGCAGTCCCGGACAGGACAATCAGCCCCAGCATTTT
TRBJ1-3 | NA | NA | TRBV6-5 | CASNGGLGGNTIYF | TGTGCCAGCAACGGGGGTTTAGGGGGAAACACCATATATTTT
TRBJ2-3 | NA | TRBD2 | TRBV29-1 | CSVVRAGGSTDTQYF | TGCAGCGTAGTCCGAGCGGGGGGGAGCACAGATACGCAGTATTTT
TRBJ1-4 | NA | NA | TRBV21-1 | CASSTLPDRSEKLFF | TGTGCCAGCAGCACCCTCCCGGACAGATCCGAAAAACTGTTTTTT
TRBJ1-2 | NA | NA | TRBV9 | CASSERQDNYGYTF | TGTGCCAGCAGCGAAAGACAGGATAACTATGGCTACACCTTC
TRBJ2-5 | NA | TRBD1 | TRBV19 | CASSTWTGGGETQYF | TGTGCCAGTAGTACCTGGACAGGGGGCGGAGAGACCCAGTACTTC
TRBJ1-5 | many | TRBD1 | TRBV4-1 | CASSQTGVQPQHF | TGCGCCAGCAGCCAAACAGGGGTTCAGCCCCAGCATTTT
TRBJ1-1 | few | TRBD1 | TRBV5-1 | CASSSRTGSVMNTEAFF | TGCGCCAGCAGTTCTAGGACAGGTTCGGTAATGAACACTGAAGCTTTCTTT
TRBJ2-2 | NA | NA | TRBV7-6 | CASSSYRTENTGELFF | TGTGCCAGCAGCTCCTATCGGACAGAGAACACCGGGGAGCTGTTTTTT
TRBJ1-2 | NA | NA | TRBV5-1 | CASSLRSDSRGYTF | TGCGCCAGCAGCTTGAGGTCAGACTCAAGGGGCTACACCTTC
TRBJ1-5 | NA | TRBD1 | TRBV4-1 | CASSQDRGPGRGNQPQHF | TGCGCCAGCAGCCAAGATAGGGGGCCAGGTCGGGGAAATCAGCCCCAGCATTTT
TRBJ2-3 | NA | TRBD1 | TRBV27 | CASSLSTGGRTDTQYF | TGTGCCAGCAGTTTATCCACAGGGGGCCGCACAGATACGCAGTATTTT
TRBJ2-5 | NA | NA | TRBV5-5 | CASSAGQYQETQYF | TGTGCCAGCAGCGCAGGACAGTATCAAGAGACCCAGTACTTC
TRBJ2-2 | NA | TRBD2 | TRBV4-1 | CASSSRRGARNTGELFF | TGCGCCAGCAGCTCCCGGCGGGGGGCGCGGAACACCGGGGAGCTGTTTTTT
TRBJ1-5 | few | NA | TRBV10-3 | CAISAGVNQPQHF | TGTGCCATCAGTGCGGGGGTCAATCAGCCCCAGCATTTT
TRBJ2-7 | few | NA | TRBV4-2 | CASSPRDSSYEQYF | TGTGCCAGCAGCCCGCGGGACTCCTCCTACGAGCAGTACTTC
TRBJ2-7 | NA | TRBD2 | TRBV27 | CASSFSSGSYEQYF | TGTGCCAGCAGTTTTTCTAGCGGCTCCTACGAGCAGTACTTC
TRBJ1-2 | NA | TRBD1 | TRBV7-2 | CASSPLGTGEGYTF | TGTGCCAGCAGCCCCCTCGGGACAGGGGAAGGCTACACCTTC
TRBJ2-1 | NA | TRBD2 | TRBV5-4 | CAATGGPAYNEQFF | TGTGCCGCGACGGGGGGGCCCGCCTACAATGAGCAGTTCTTC
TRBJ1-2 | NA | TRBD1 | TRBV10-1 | CASSGQGHGYTF | TGCGCCAGCAGCGGACAGGGACATGGCTACACCTTC
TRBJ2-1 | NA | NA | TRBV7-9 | CASSLDSLGSSYNEQFF | TGTGCCAGCAGCTTAGATTCACTGGGGAGCTCCTACAATGAGCAGTTCTTC
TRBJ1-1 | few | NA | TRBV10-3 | CAISGAGRSLMGNTEAFF | TGTGCCATCAGTGGGGCAGGGAGGAGTTTAATGGGGAACACTGAAGCTTTCTTT
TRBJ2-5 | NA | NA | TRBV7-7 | CASSTRGRGETQYF | TGTGCCAGCAGCACGCGAGGACGGGGTGAGACCCAGTACTTC
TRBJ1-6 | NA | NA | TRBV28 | CASSPSSRALHF | TGTGCCAGCAGCCCCTCATCCAGGGCCCTCCACTTT
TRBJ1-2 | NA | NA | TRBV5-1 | CASSLAVGQSHYGYTF | TGCGCCAGCAGCTTGGCCGTGGGACAAAGTCACTATGGCTACACCTTC
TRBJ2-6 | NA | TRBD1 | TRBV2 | CASSYSDRGSGANVLTF | TGTGCCAGCAGTTATTCGGACAGGGGCTCTGGGGCCAACGTCCTGACTTTC
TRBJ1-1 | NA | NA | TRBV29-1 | CSVEDRGNTEAFF | TGCAGCGTTGAAGATCGGGGGAACACTGAAGCTTTCTTT
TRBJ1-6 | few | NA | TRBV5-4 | CASSWGGGNSPLHF | TGTGCCAGCAGCTGGGGGGGAGGGAATTCACCCCTCCACTTT
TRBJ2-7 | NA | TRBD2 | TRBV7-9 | CSSSPLRGSYEQYF | TGTTCCAGCAGCCCTTTGCGGGGGTCCTACGAGCAGTACTTC
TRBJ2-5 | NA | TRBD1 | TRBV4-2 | CASSLYWDRGETQYF | TGTGCCAGCAGCCTTTACTGGGACAGGGGAGAGACCCAGTACTTC
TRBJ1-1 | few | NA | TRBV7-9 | CASSDGRGGGTEAFF | TGTGCCAGCAGCGACGGAAGGGGCGGCGGCACTGAAGCTTTCTTT
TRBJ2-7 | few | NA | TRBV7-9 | CASSLRSRADEQYF | TGTGCCAGCAGCTTACGAAGCAGGGCTGACGAGCAGTACTTC
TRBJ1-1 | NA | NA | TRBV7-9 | CSSSLGGGTEAFF | TGTTCCAGCAGCTTAGGGGGGGGTACTGAAGCTTTCTTT
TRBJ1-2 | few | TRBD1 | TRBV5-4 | CASSRPRTGDGYTF | TGTGCCAGCAGCCGCCCTCGGACAGGGGACGGCTACACCTTC
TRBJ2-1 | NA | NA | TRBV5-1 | CASSLADEQFF | TGCGCCAGCAGCTTGGCGGATGAGCAGTTCTTC
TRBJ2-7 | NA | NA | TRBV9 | CASSAGYEQYF | TGTGCCAGCAGCGCAGGGTACGAGCAGTACTTC
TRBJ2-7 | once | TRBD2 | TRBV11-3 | CASSTPGGNAEQYF | TGTGCCAGCAGCACTCCGGGAGGGAACGCCGAGCAGTACTTC
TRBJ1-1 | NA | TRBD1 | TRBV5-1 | CASSPRQGARTEAFF | TGCGCCAGCAGCCCACGACAGGGGGCGAGGACTGAAGCTTTCTTT
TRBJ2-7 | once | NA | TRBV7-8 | CASSLVGGNTDEQYF | TGTGCCAGCAGCTTAGTAGGGGGAAACACGGACGAGCAGTACTTC